This TCR beta chain was found in a study of early stage breast cancer tumors. Study-wide results and limits: Most shared enriched TCRB sequences were commonly generated ones.

Germline-derived CDR1 and CDR2 are SEHNR and FQNEAQ (reference sequence). The CDR3 runs to 14 residues. J gave up 3 bases and V 5 bases, and 2 bases lay outside the gene matches. Produced via immunoSEQ multiplex PCR; TCRdb's table is partial and in-frame only. The sample contains some 6,000 clones, just under 70% of which appear only once. As to this clone: What it binds is not known.

The sequenced sample consisted of normal breast tissue next to the tumor. The sequence was collected from a person in their 60s with breast cancer. The chain carries TRBV7-9 and TRBJ1-4; 8 nucleotides agree with TRBD1. The CDR3 loop reads CASSGQGSNEKLFF. The CDR3 DNA follows: TGTGCCAGCAGCGGACAGGGTTCTAATGAAAAACTGTTTTTT.